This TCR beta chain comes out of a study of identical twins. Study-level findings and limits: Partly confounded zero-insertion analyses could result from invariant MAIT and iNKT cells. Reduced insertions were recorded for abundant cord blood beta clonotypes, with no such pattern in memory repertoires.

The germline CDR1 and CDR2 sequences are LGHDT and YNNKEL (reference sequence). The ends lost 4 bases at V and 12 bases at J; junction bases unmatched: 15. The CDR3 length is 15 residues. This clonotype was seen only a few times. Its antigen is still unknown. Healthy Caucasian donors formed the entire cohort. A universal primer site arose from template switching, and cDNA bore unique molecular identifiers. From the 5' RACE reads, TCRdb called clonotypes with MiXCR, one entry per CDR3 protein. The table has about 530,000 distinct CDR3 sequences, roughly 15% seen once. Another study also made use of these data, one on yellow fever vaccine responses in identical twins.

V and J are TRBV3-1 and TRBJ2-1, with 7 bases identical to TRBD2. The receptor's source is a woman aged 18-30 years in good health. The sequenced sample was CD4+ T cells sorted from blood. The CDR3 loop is CASSPTPGTNEGQFF. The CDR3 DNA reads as TGTGCCAGCAGCCCCACCCCCGGGACTAACGAAGGGCAGTTCTTC.